The clone carrying this T cell receptor (beta chain) has only one observation. These data come from a study of CD8+ T cells in alopecia areata. After isolation, RNA underwent reverse transcription to generate cDNA as the sequencing template. Method: immunoSEQ multiplex PCR; TCRdb's copy keeps in-frame clones and lacks some. In the table there are a few hundred thousand clones, about 68% of which are singletons. Between the trimmed V and J ends, which lost 7 bases and 7 bases, there was a span of 14 bases. Per germline, CDR1 MNHEY and CDR2 SVGAGI. This CDR3 spans 14 amino acids. The receptor's source is a human donor with alopecia areata. The chain employs TRBV6-5 and TRBJ1-6; D gene ambiguous. The material was CD4+ T cells sorted from blood, obtained at week 0. This CDR3 is CASKDYLNNSPLHF. CDR3 DNA sequence: TGTGCCAGCAAAGATTACCTTAACAATTCACCCCTCCACTTT.